The rows below give T cell receptor beta chains drawn from one sample of a study of T cell responses to AZD1222 COVID-19 vaccine. Method: immunoSEQ multiplex PCR; TCRdb's copy keeps in-frame clones and lacks some. The table records 90,000 to 120,000 clones, over 80% of them present only once. The sample here was peripheral blood, taken 28 days after the second AZD1222 dose. Source of these receptors: an adult who received the AZD1222 COVID-19 vaccine. Both conserved end residues are part of each CDR3. A D gene is named only where the DNA matches it firmly. Some rows mark clone size as missing; the rest say once, few, many or name a class of expanded clone.

len	j_gene	d_gene	v_gene	abundance	CDR3nt	CDR3aa
15	TRBJ1-2	.	TRBV29-1	.	TGCAGCGTTGGCCTTACCCCAGGGGCTAACTATGGCTACACCTTC	CSVGLTPGANYGYTF
17	TRBJ1-5	.	TRBV28	.	TGTGCCAGCAGTTTATGGGTGAAGGCTGAGGAGGATCAGCCCCAGCATTTT	CASSLWVKAEEDQPQHF
18	TRBJ2-1	TRBD2	TRBV10-3	once	TGTGCCATCAGGGAAACCGGGACTAGCGGGACATCCTACAATGAGCAGTTCTTC	CAIRETGTSGTSYNEQFF
17	TRBJ1-5	.	TRBV7-8	few	TGTGCCAGCAGCCCTCGTAGGGGCACAGGGAACCCAGGGCCCCAGCATTTT	CASSPRRGTGNPGPQHF
15	TRBJ1-2	.	TRBV19	.	TGTGCCAGTAGTTTCGCGGCGGGGGGTAGCTATGGCTACACCTTC	CASSFAAGGSYGYTF
13	TRBJ2-1	.	TRBV4-1	.	TGCGCCAGCAGCCGTATCCCCCGGGATGAGCAGTTCTTC	CASSRIPRDEQFF
14	TRBJ2-7	.	TRBV5-1	.	TGCGCCAGCAGCTTGTCGGCAGGGACCTACGAGCAGTACTTC	CASSLSAGTYEQYF
15	TRBJ1-5	TRBD1	TRBV4-1	.	TGCGCCAGCAGCCAAGGGGACAGGGAGGGTCAGCCCCAGCATTTT	CASSQGDREGQPQHF
15	TRBJ2-2	TRBD2	TRBV28	.	TGTGCCAGCAGTTGGAGCGGGAGGGCCACCGGGGAGCTGTTTTTT	CASSWSGRATGELFF
13	TRBJ1-1	.	TRBV12-3/TRBV12-4	.	TGTGCCAGCAGGTCACTTGGGAGCACTGAAGCTTTCTTT	CASRSLGSTEAFF
13	TRBJ2-7	.	TRBV5-1	.	TGCGCCAGCAGCAAGCTGCCCTCCTACGAGCAGTACTTC	CASSKLPSYEQYF
14	TRBJ2-7	.	TRBV15	.	TGTGCCACCAGCAGGCTTGGCGGGGACGGGGAGCAGTACTTC	CATSRLGGDGEQYF
15	TRBJ2-7	TRBD1	TRBV27	.	TGTGCCAGCAGTGTTCAGGGGGCGCTCGGTTTCGAGCAGTACTTC	CASSVQGALGFEQYF
12	TRBJ1-1	.	TRBV29-1	.	TGCAGCGTTGGACAGGCCAGGGATTCAGCTTTCTTT	CSVGQARDSAFF
14	TRBJ1-4	.	TRBV6-5	once	TGTGCCAGCAGGCACCGGGACTTTGGAGAAAAACTGTTTTTT	CASRHRDFGEKLFF
15	TRBJ2-5	.	TRBV19	.	TGTGCCAGTAGTCACCGACAGAACACCCAAGAGACCCAGTACTTC	CASSHRQNTQETQYF
16	TRBJ2-3	TRBD2	TRBV9	.	TGTGCCAGCAGCCTCACCGGGACTACACCCACAGATACGCAGTATTTT	CASSLTGTTPTDTQYF
14	TRBJ1-2	.	TRBV3-1/TRBV3-2	.	TGTGCCAGCAGCCCCTCGGACGGATTTTATGGCTACACCTTC	CASSPSDGFYGYTF
15	TRBJ2-5	.	TRBV11-1	.	TGTGCCAGCAGCAACGGGGGTCAGGGGCAAGAGACCCAGTACTTC	CASSNGGQGQETQYF
13	TRBJ2-1	TRBD1	TRBV7-9	.	TGTGCCAGCAGCATAAGACAGGGCAATGAGCAGTTCTTC	CASSIRQGNEQFF
14	TRBJ2-2	TRBD1	TRBV3-1/TRBV3-2	few	TGTGCCAGCAGCCCGACAGGGGATACCGGGGAGCTGTTTTTT	CASSPTGDTGELFF
13	TRBJ2-2	.	TRBV30	.	TGTGCCTGGAGCGCGACTGGGACCGGGGAGCTGTTTTTT	CAWSATGTGELFF
16	TRBJ2-7	TRBD1	TRBV15	.	TGTGCCACCAGCAGTCCCGGAAGGGGACAGACCTACGAGCAGTACTTC	CATSSPGRGQTYEQYF
14	TRBJ1-5	TRBD1	TRBV30	.	TGTGCCTTCCAGGGGGCTGGGGGCAATCAGCCCCAGCATTTT	CAFQGAGGNQPQHF
14	TRBJ1-3	.	TRBV19	.	TGTGCCAGTACTACAGGATACTCTGGAAACACCATATATTTT	CASTTGYSGNTIYF
8	TRBJ1-1	.	TRBV12-3/TRBV12-4	.	TGTCCGTCTCCTACCGCTTTCTTT	CPSPTAFF
16	TRBJ1-3	.	TRBV30	few	TGTGCCTGGAGCATAACGGGACACATGCGAGGAAACACCATATATTTT	CAWSITGHMRGNTIYF
13	TRBJ2-5	.	TRBV5-1	.	TGCGCCAGCAGCTTCAGGGTAGGAGAGACCCAGTACTTC	CASSFRVGETQYF
15	TRBJ2-1	.	TRBV5-8	.	TGTGCCTCTCCGGAGGGGGTCTCAATCCGGAATGAGCAGTTCTTC	CASPEGVSIRNEQFF
11	TRBJ2-7	.	TRBV20-1	once	TGCAGTGCTAGAGATCGACCGGAGCAGTACTTC	CSARDRPEQYF
14	TRBJ1-2	.	TRBV6-1	.	TGTGCCAGCAGTCCCTCTAGGGGCGACTATGGCTACACCTTC	CASSPSRGDYGYTF
16	TRBJ1-2	TRBD1	TRBV4-3	.	TGCGCCAGCAGCCAAGGAAGGTCAGGGGGTCTCTATGGCTACACCTTC	CASSQGRSGGLYGYTF
16	TRBJ1-1	.	TRBV18	.	TGTGCCAGCTCACCACCTTTGCCGTTGACCAACACTGAAGCTTTCTTT	CASSPPLPLTNTEAFF
13	TRBJ1-1	.	TRBV30	.	TGTGCCTGGAGTGCGGGGTGGGCCACTGAAGCTTTCTTT	CAWSAGWATEAFF
15	TRBJ1-5	TRBD1	TRBV6-5	.	TGTGCCAGCAGTTACCCGGGACAGCTCAATCAGCCCCAGCATTTT	CASSYPGQLNQPQHF
12	TRBJ1-1	.	TRBV7-9	.	TGTGCCAGCAGCTTAGGGTGGGCTGAAGCTTTCTTT	CASSLGWAEAFF
16	TRBJ1-1	TRBD1	TRBV27	.	TGTGCCAGCAGTTTTATGCCCCAGGGGGCGAACACTGAAGCTTTCTTT	CASSFMPQGANTEAFF
13	TRBJ1-3	.	TRBV15	.	TGTGCCACCAGGGACATTTCAGGAAACACCATATATTTT	CATRDISGNTIYF
13	TRBJ1-5	.	TRBV29-1	.	TGCAGCGTTACCAGTTCCCTCAATCAGCCCCAGCATTTT	CSVTSSLNQPQHF
14	TRBJ2-1	.	TRBV10-3	.	TGTGCCATCAGTGAGTCCCAACTTTCCACTGAGCAGTTCTTC	CAISESQLSTEQFF
15	TRBJ1-2	TRBD1	TRBV4-3	.	TGCGCCAGCAGCCAAGGTCCGGACAGGGGACATGGCTACACCTTC	CASSQGPDRGHGYTF
14	TRBJ2-1	TRBD2	TRBV10-3	.	TGTGCCATCACTCCGGCGGGGGGTTTTGTTGAGCAGTTCTTC	CAITPAGGFVEQFF
16	TRBJ1-6	TRBD1	TRBV4-2	few	TGTGCCAGCAGCCAAGAGGCGACAGGGGGCGCGGGTTCCCTCCACTTT	CASSQEATGGAGSLHF
14	TRBJ2-2	.	TRBV29-1	.	TGCAGCGCACCGGGAGCGGCGAACACCGGGGAGCTGTTTTTT	CSAPGAANTGELFF
12	TRBJ2-1	.	TRBV7-2	.	TGTGCCAGCAGCCAACGGGCCAATGAGCAGTTCTTC	CASSQRANEQFF
16	TRBJ1-6	.	TRBV24-1	.	TGTGCCACCAGTGATTCCCGGCGGGGGGGATTTTCACCCCTCCACTTT	CATSDSRRGGFSPLHF
16	TRBJ2-1	.	TRBV11-3	.	TGTGCCAGCAGCTTAGGTTCTACGGGGTTGAACAATGAGCAGTTCTTC	CASSLGSTGLNNEQFF
18	TRBJ2-5	.	TRBV12-1	once	TGTGCCAGCAGCTTTCCCGGGGAGGTGGGCCTACGCCAAGAGACCCAGTACTTC	CASSFPGEVGLRQETQYF
13	TRBJ2-7	TRBD1	TRBV5-1	few	TGCGCCAGCAGCCCGACAGGGGACTACGAGCAGTACTTC	CASSPTGDYEQYF
16	TRBJ1-3	.	TRBV30	.	TGTGCCTGGACCGACAGACAGTATCTCTCTGGAAACACCATATATTTT	CAWTDRQYLSGNTIYF
14	TRBJ2-1	.	TRBV2	.	TGTGCCAGCAGTGACCAGGGGGGGGGCAATGAGCAGTTCTTC	CASSDQGGGNEQFF
14	TRBJ1-3	.	TRBV18	.	TGTGCCAGCTCACCCAGGGGTGACGGAAACACCATATATTTT	CASSPRGDGNTIYF
19	TRBJ1-4	.	TRBV5-4	once	TGTGCCAGCAGCTTAGGTCGGGGACTCCTTGGCGCGACTAATGAAAAACTGTTTTTT	CASSLGRGLLGATNEKLFF
17	TRBJ2-5	TRBD2	TRBV5-8	.	TGTGCCAGCAGCTTTGGGACTAACCCTAAGCCTCAAGAGACCCAGTACTTC	CASSFGTNPKPQETQYF
14	TRBJ2-1	.	TRBV5-1	.	TGCGCCAGCAGCTTGGCCAGGTCGGGGATTGAGCAGTTCTTC	CASSLARSGIEQFF
15	TRBJ1-2	TRBD1	TRBV28	.	TGTGCCAGCAGTGTCCGGACAGGGTTTTCGAAAGGCTACACCTTC	CASSVRTGFSKGYTF
13	TRBJ2-7	.	TRBV27	once	TGTGCCAGCAGTCCCGGGGGTTCGGGGGAGCAGTACTTC	CASSPGGSGEQYF
16	TRBJ1-4	.	TRBV4-1	.	TGCGCCAGCAGCCACCCAGGACAGTCGACTAATGAAAAACTGTTTTTT	CASSHPGQSTNEKLFF
11	TRBJ1-2	.	TRBV12-3/TRBV12-4	.	TGTGCCAGCAGTCGGGGCTATGGCTACACCTTC	CASSRGYGYTF